The rows below give T cell receptor beta chains drawn from one sample of a study of blood T cell repertoires in COVID-19. TCRdb keeps only in-frame clones here, not all; method: immunoSEQ multiplex PCR. The sample yields roughly 70,000 clones, around 78% seen once. Material for sequencing was peripheral blood. The receptors originated from a human donor in a cohort sampled during active COVID-19. The CDR3 runs from the conserved cysteine through the conserved F or W. Fields, in order: D gene, V gene, J gene, clone size, CDR3 protein, CDR3 DNA. The D gene is left open where the match is weak. Some rows mark clone size as missing; the rest say once, few, many or name a class of expanded clone.

d_gene: TRBD2; v_gene: TRBV7-8; j_gene: TRBJ2-1; abundance: once; CDR3aa: CASRYSGSRENEQFF; CDR3nt: TGTGCCAGCCGCTACAGCGGGAGCCGGGAAAATGAGCAGTTCTTC
d_gene: .; v_gene: TRBV6-5; j_gene: TRBJ2-7; abundance: .; CDR3aa: CASSYMGAGYEQYF; CDR3nt: TGTGCCAGCAGTTATATGGGGGCCGGGTACGAGCAGTACTTC
d_gene: TRBD2; v_gene: TRBV7-9; j_gene: TRBJ2-3; abundance: .; CDR3aa: CASHGAGDADTQYF; CDR3nt: TGTGCCAGTCATGGGGCGGGAGACGCAGATACGCAGTATTTT
d_gene: .; v_gene: TRBV30; j_gene: TRBJ1-4; abundance: .; CDR3aa: CAWDAEGDEKLFF; CDR3nt: TGTGCCTGGGACGCTGAGGGGGATGAAAAACTGTTTTTT
d_gene: TRBD2; v_gene: TRBV5-5; j_gene: TRBJ2-1; abundance: .; CDR3aa: CASSLYTGTTNEQFF; CDR3nt: TGTGCCAGCAGCTTGTACACCGGGACTACCAATGAGCAGTTCTTC
d_gene: .; v_gene: TRBV7-9; j_gene: TRBJ2-1; abundance: .; CDR3aa: CASSGETIYNEQFF; CDR3nt: TGTGCCAGCAGCGGGGAGACTATTTACAATGAGCAGTTCTTC
d_gene: TRBD1; v_gene: TRBV12-3/TRBV12-4; j_gene: TRBJ1-1; abundance: .; CDR3aa: CASSLTGKAFF; CDR3nt: TGTGCCAGCAGTTTGACAGGGAAAGCTTTCTTT
d_gene: TRBD1; v_gene: TRBV11-2; j_gene: TRBJ2-7; abundance: .; CDR3aa: CASSPSIRDRAYEQYF; CDR3nt: TGTGCCAGCAGCCCGTCTATCCGGGACAGGGCCTACGAGCAGTACTTC
d_gene: .; v_gene: TRBV7-8; j_gene: TRBJ2-7; abundance: .; CDR3aa: CASSLRGGGTYEQYF; CDR3nt: TGTGCCAGCAGCCTCCGGGGTGGCGGAACCTACGAGCAGTACTTC
d_gene: TRBD1; v_gene: TRBV9; j_gene: TRBJ1-4; abundance: .; CDR3aa: CASSFPGQGANEKLFF; CDR3nt: TGTGCCAGCAGCTTTCCAGGACAGGGGGCTAATGAAAAACTGTTTTTT
d_gene: .; v_gene: TRBV15; j_gene: TRBJ1-1; abundance: once; CDR3aa: CATSRDRGGNTEAFF; CDR3nt: TGTGCCACCAGCAGAGATAGGGGAGGGAACACTGAAGCTTTCTTT
d_gene: .; v_gene: TRBV4-1; j_gene: TRBJ1-3; abundance: few; CDR3aa: CASSSAGGAGNTIYF; CDR3nt: TGCGCCAGCAGCTCGGCCGGAGGCGCTGGAAACACCATATATTTT
d_gene: .; v_gene: TRBV29-1; j_gene: TRBJ1-2; abundance: .; CDR3aa: CSVFLEGGGYTF; CDR3nt: TGCAGCGTTTTTCTAGAGGGTGGTGGCTACACCTTC
d_gene: .; v_gene: TRBV21-1; j_gene: TRBJ1-5; abundance: .; CDR3aa: CASSKRFGGDQPQHF; CDR3nt: TGTGCCAGCAGCAAACGGTTCGGGGGAGATCAGCCCCAGCATTTT
d_gene: TRBD1; v_gene: TRBV5-1; j_gene: TRBJ1-4; abundance: few; CDR3aa: CASSPGTGGANEKLFF; CDR3nt: TGCGCCAGCAGCCCCGGGACAGGGGGGGCTAATGAAAAACTGTTTTTT
d_gene: .; v_gene: TRBV15; j_gene: TRBJ2-2; abundance: .; CDR3aa: CATSRDQGGGELFF; CDR3nt: TGTGCCACCAGCAGAGATCAGGGGGGCGGGGAGCTGTTTTTT
d_gene: .; v_gene: TRBV30; j_gene: TRBJ2-2; abundance: .; CDR3aa: CAWRLLGADTGELFF; CDR3nt: TGTGCCTGGAGACTACTGGGGGCCGACACCGGGGAGCTGTTTTTT
d_gene: TRBD1; v_gene: TRBV18; j_gene: TRBJ2-3; abundance: .; CDR3aa: CASSPGTGGTDTQYF; CDR3nt: TGTGCCAGCTCACCAGGGACAGGGGGAACAGATACGCAGTATTTT
d_gene: .; v_gene: TRBV10-3; j_gene: TRBJ1-2; abundance: .; CDR3aa: CAISESAGKDYGYTF; CDR3nt: TGTGCCATCAGTGAGTCGGCAGGGAAGGACTATGGCTACACCTTC
d_gene: .; v_gene: TRBV2; j_gene: TRBJ2-7; abundance: .; CDR3aa: CASSRGRSYEQYF; CDR3nt: TGTGCCAGCAGCAGGGGACGATCCTACGAGCAGTACTTC
d_gene: TRBD1; v_gene: TRBV7-6; j_gene: TRBJ2-2; abundance: .; CDR3aa: CASMGQGRTGELFF; CDR3nt: TGTGCCAGCATGGGACAGGGAAGGACCGGGGAGCTGTTTTTT
d_gene: .; v_gene: TRBV28; j_gene: TRBJ1-2; abundance: .; CDR3aa: CASSLQPSSYGYTF; CDR3nt: TGTGCCAGCAGCCTACAACCTAGTTCATATGGCTACACCTTC
d_gene: TRBD2; v_gene: TRBV5-1; j_gene: TRBJ2-7; abundance: few; CDR3aa: CASSGGLAGGLSYEQYF; CDR3nt: TGCGCCAGCAGCGGGGGACTAGCGGGAGGCCTCTCCTACGAGCAGTACTTC
d_gene: .; v_gene: TRBV14; j_gene: TRBJ2-7; abundance: .; CDR3aa: CASSQVGGRIVEQYF; CDR3nt: TGTGCCAGCAGCCAAGTCGGAGGCAGGATCGTCGAGCAGTACTTC
d_gene: TRBD2; v_gene: TRBV5-4; j_gene: TRBJ2-1; abundance: .; CDR3aa: CASSLGGTGTSGSFSNEQFF; CDR3nt: TGTGCCAGCAGCTTGGGGGGTACCGGGACTAGCGGGAGCTTTAGTAATGAGCAGTTCTTC
d_gene: .; v_gene: TRBV28; j_gene: TRBJ1-2; abundance: once; CDR3aa: CASSLEMLGDYGYTF; CDR3nt: TGTGCCAGCAGTTTAGAGATGCTTGGAGACTATGGCTACACCTTC
d_gene: .; v_gene: TRBV6-5; j_gene: TRBJ2-7; abundance: .; CDR3aa: CAGGADSYEQYF; CDR3nt: TGTGCCGGGGGGGCAGACTCCTACGAGCAGTACTTC
d_gene: TRBD2; v_gene: TRBV2; j_gene: TRBJ2-7; abundance: .; CDR3aa: CARRTSGSSEQYF; CDR3nt: TGTGCCAGAAGGACTAGCGGGTCCTCCGAGCAGTACTTC
d_gene: .; v_gene: TRBV5-4; j_gene: TRBJ2-7; abundance: few; CDR3aa: CASSQGLGLEEQYF; CDR3nt: TGTGCCAGCAGCCAGGGGCTGGGGCTTGAAGAGCAGTACTTC
d_gene: .; v_gene: TRBV2; j_gene: TRBJ1-5; abundance: .; CDR3aa: CASSETGLDQPQHF; CDR3nt: TGTGCCAGCAGCGAAACAGGGCTTGATCAGCCCCAGCATTTT
d_gene: .; v_gene: TRBV6-5; j_gene: TRBJ1-5; abundance: .; CDR3aa: CASTLIHRGNQPQHF; CDR3nt: TGTGCCAGCACCCTTATCCACAGGGGCAATCAGCCCCAGCATTTT
d_gene: .; v_gene: TRBV2; j_gene: TRBJ1-5; abundance: .; CDR3aa: CASRETYSNQPQHF; CDR3nt: TGTGCCAGCAGGGAGACGTATAGCAATCAGCCCCAGCATTTT
d_gene: .; v_gene: TRBV5-8; j_gene: TRBJ2-7; abundance: .; CDR3aa: CASSLGGTRSIQYF; CDR3nt: TGTGCCAGCAGCTTGGGGGGGACACGAAGTATCCAGTACTTC
d_gene: .; v_gene: TRBV18; j_gene: TRBJ1-1; abundance: .; CDR3aa: CASSPTSQGTNTEAFF; CDR3nt: TGTGCCAGCTCACCTACCAGTCAGGGAACGAACACTGAAGCTTTCTTT
d_gene: .; v_gene: TRBV3-1/TRBV3-2; j_gene: TRBJ2-2; abundance: .; CDR3aa: CASSQGRPRRSGELFF; CDR3nt: TGTGCCAGCAGCCAAGGGCGACCTAGGAGGTCCGGGGAGCTGTTTTTT
d_gene: .; v_gene: TRBV4-3; j_gene: TRBJ2-5; abundance: few; CDR3aa: CASSQDTGKETQYF; CDR3nt: TGCGCCAGCAGCCAAGATACAGGGAAAGAGACCCAGTACTTC
d_gene: TRBD1; v_gene: TRBV5-1; j_gene: TRBJ1-4; abundance: .; CDR3aa: CASSLVGQGRDEKLFF; CDR3nt: TGCGCCAGCAGCTTGGTAGGACAGGGGCGGGATGAAAAACTGTTTTTT
d_gene: TRBD1; v_gene: TRBV5-6; j_gene: TRBJ1-2; abundance: .; CDR3aa: CASSDAGTGGSVNYGYTF; CDR3nt: TGTGCCAGCAGCGATGCCGGGACAGGGGGATCGGTTAACTATGGCTACACCTTC
d_gene: .; v_gene: TRBV7-2; j_gene: TRBJ1-5; abundance: many; CDR3aa: CASSLVGGGQPQHF; CDR3nt: TGTGCCAGCAGCTTAGTTGGGGGCGGTCAGCCCCAGCATTTT
d_gene: TRBD1; v_gene: TRBV9; j_gene: TRBJ2-3; abundance: .; CDR3aa: CASSVSGQPTDTQYF; CDR3nt: TGTGCCAGCAGCGTATCGGGACAGCCCACAGATACGCAGTATTTT
d_gene: .; v_gene: TRBV18; j_gene: TRBJ1-5; abundance: .; CDR3aa: CASSPQRQAENQPQHF; CDR3nt: TGTGCCAGCTCACCACAGCGACAGGCCGAAAATCAGCCCCAGCATTTT
d_gene: .; v_gene: TRBV10-3; j_gene: TRBJ2-2; abundance: .; CDR3aa: CAITRERDTGELFF; CDR3nt: TGTGCCATCACTCGGGAGCGGGACACCGGGGAGCTGTTTTTT
d_gene: TRBD2; v_gene: TRBV29-1; j_gene: TRBJ2-1; abundance: .; CDR3aa: CSGRGTSGRGPNEQFF; CDR3nt: TGCAGCGGGCGGGGGACTAGCGGGAGGGGGCCCAATGAGCAGTTCTTC
d_gene: TRBD2; v_gene: TRBV5-6; j_gene: TRBJ2-1; abundance: .; CDR3aa: CASSLLGGTSDYNEQFF; CDR3nt: TGTGCCAGCAGCTTGTTGGGGGGAACTAGCGACTACAATGAGCAGTTCTTC
d_gene: TRBD2; v_gene: TRBV3-1/TRBV3-2; j_gene: TRBJ2-3; abundance: .; CDR3aa: CASSLGRGPQSTQYF; CDR3nt: TGTGCCAGCAGTCTAGGGAGGGGCCCCCAATCTACGCAGTATTTT
d_gene: TRBD2; v_gene: TRBV19; j_gene: TRBJ2-7; abundance: .; CDR3aa: CASSIGGLAYEQYF; CDR3nt: TGTGCCAGTAGTATAGGAGGACTAGCTTACGAGCAGTACTTC
d_gene: .; v_gene: TRBV7-8; j_gene: TRBJ2-7; abundance: few; CDR3aa: CASSLAPGDSYEQYF; CDR3nt: TGTGCCAGCAGCTTAGCCCCAGGGGACTCCTACGAGCAGTACTTC
d_gene: TRBD2; v_gene: TRBV18; j_gene: TRBJ2-7; abundance: .; CDR3aa: CASSESWGRGNEQYF; CDR3nt: TGTGCCAGCTCCGAATCTTGGGGGAGGGGAAACGAGCAGTACTTC
d_gene: TRBD1; v_gene: TRBV6-5; j_gene: TRBJ2-7; abundance: .; CDR3aa: CASSPRTGNYEQYF; CDR3nt: TGTGCCAGCAGCCCGCGGACAGGGAACTACGAGCAGTACTTC
d_gene: TRBD1; v_gene: TRBV5-8; j_gene: TRBJ2-5; abundance: .; CDR3aa: CASRPRTGRTQYF; CDR3nt: TGTGCCAGCAGACCGCGGACAGGGAGAACCCAGTACTTC
d_gene: TRBD1; v_gene: TRBV5-4; j_gene: TRBJ2-7; abundance: .; CDR3aa: CASSLEQGDYEQYF; CDR3nt: TGTGCCAGCAGCTTGGAACAGGGGGACTACGAGCAGTACTTC
d_gene: TRBD2; v_gene: TRBV6-5; j_gene: TRBJ2-1; abundance: .; CDR3aa: CASSYRLAGGYHEQFF; CDR3nt: TGTGCCAGCAGTTACCGACTAGCGGGAGGGTATCATGAGCAGTTCTTC
d_gene: .; v_gene: TRBV18; j_gene: TRBJ2-3; abundance: .; CDR3aa: CASSPPSGTDTQYF; CDR3nt: TGTGCCAGCTCACCTCCCTCCGGCACAGATACGCAGTATTTT
d_gene: TRBD2; v_gene: TRBV4-2; j_gene: TRBJ2-3; abundance: .; CDR3aa: CASSPNPTGGSGTDTQYF; CDR3nt: TGTGCCAGCAGCCCGAATCCCACTGGCGGGAGCGGCACAGATACGCAGTATTTT
d_gene: .; v_gene: TRBV20-1; j_gene: TRBJ2-2; abundance: .; CDR3aa: CSASARRSTGELFF; CDR3nt: TGCAGTGCTAGTGCCCGGCGGAGCACCGGGGAGCTGTTTTTT
d_gene: .; v_gene: TRBV3-1/TRBV3-2; j_gene: TRBJ1-4; abundance: .; CDR3aa: CASSQVSGKAATNEKLFF; CDR3nt: TGTGCCAGCAGCCAAGTTTCAGGGAAGGCGGCAACTAATGAAAAACTGTTTTTT
d_gene: .; v_gene: TRBV5-6; j_gene: TRBJ1-1; abundance: .; CDR3aa: CASSLGQGLGTEAFF; CDR3nt: TGTGCCAGCAGCTTGGGTCAGGGGCTGGGGACTGAAGCTTTCTTT
d_gene: TRBD1; v_gene: TRBV18; j_gene: TRBJ1-4; abundance: once; CDR3aa: CASSQGTGGPNEKLFF; CDR3nt: TGTGCCAGCTCCCAAGGGACAGGGGGCCCTAATGAAAAACTGTTTTTT
d_gene: .; v_gene: TRBV6-6; j_gene: TRBJ2-4; abundance: .; CDR3aa: CASSYEIAKNIQYF; CDR3nt: TGTGCCAGCAGTTACGAGATAGCCAAAAACATTCAGTACTTC
d_gene: .; v_gene: TRBV6-7; j_gene: TRBJ2-7; abundance: .; CDR3aa: CASIQCWGLDEQYF; CDR3nt: TGTGCCAGCATTCAGTGCTGGGGCCTGGACGAGCAGTACTTC